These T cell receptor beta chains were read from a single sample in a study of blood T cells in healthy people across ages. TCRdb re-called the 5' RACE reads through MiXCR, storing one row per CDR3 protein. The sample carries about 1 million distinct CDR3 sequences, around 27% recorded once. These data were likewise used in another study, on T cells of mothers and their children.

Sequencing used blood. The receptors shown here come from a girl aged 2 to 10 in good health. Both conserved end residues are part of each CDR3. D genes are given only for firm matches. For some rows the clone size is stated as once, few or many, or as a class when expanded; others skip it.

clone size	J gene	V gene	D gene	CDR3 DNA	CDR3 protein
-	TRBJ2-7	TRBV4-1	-	TGCGCCAGCAGCACAGAGCCGGGACTCCGATACGAGCAGTACTTC	CASSTEPGLRYEQYF
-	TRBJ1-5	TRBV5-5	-	TGTGCCAGCAGCTTGGCCGCCGATAGCAATCAGCCCCAGCATTTT	CASSLAADSNQPQHF
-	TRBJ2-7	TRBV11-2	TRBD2	TGTGCCAGCAGCTTAGAGGCGCTAGCGGGGCACTACGAGCAGTACTTC	CASSLEALAGHYEQYF
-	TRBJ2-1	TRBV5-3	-	TGTGCCAGAAGTAGGTACGGGGAGGATGAGCAGTTCTTC	CARSRYGEDEQFF
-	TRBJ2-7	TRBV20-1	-	TGCAGTGCTAGAGAAGGGCATGGCGGGATAGACGAGCAGTACTTC	CSAREGHGGIDEQYF
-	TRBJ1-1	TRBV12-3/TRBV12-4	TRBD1	TGTGCCAGCAGTTTCATCCGACAGGGATTGAACACTGAAGCTTTCTTT	CASSFIRQGLNTEAFF
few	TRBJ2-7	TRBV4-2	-	TGTGCCAGCAGCCAAGAATTCAGCGGAAGCTCCTACGAGCAGTACTTC	CASSQEFSGSSYEQYF
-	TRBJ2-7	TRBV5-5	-	TGTGCCAGCAACGACATGAGCTCCTACGAGCAGTACTTC	CASNDMSSYEQYF
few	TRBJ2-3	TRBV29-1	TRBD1	TGCAGCGTAGGACAGGGGACAACAGATACGCAGTATTTT	CSVGQGTTDTQYF
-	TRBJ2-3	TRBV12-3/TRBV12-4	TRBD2	TGTGCCAGCAGATTAGCGGGAGTGGGAGCAGATGTGGAGTATTTT	CASRLAGVGADVEYF
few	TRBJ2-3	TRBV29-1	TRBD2	TGCAGCGTTGTAGCGGGGGGCACAGATACGCAGTATTTT	CSVVAGGTDTQYF
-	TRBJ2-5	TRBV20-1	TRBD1	TGCAGTGCTAGAGACCTTAGGGGGCAGGAGGTGGGGGAGACCCAGTACTTC	CSARDLRGQEVGETQYF
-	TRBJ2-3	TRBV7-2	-	TGTGCCAGCAGCTCCGGGACTCCTATCGCAGATACGCAGTATTTT	CASSSGTPIADTQYF
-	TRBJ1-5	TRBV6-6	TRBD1	TGTGCCAGCAGTCGTCCAGGGGGGGTTCAGCCCCAGCATTTT	CASSRPGGVQPQHF
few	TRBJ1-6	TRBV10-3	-	TGTGCCATCAGAGTCAGCTCCAATTCACCCCTCCACTTT	CAIRVSSNSPLHF
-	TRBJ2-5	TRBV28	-	TGTGCCAGCAGTTTATGGAGAATTCAAGAGACCCAGTACTTC	CASSLWRIQETQYF
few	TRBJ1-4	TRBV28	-	TGTGCCAGCAGTTTCCCCATAACCCGTCCTAATGAAAAACTGTTTTTT	CASSFPITRPNEKLFF
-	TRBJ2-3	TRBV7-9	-	TGTGCCAGCATGGAGAGAGCCCAAAGCACAGATACGCAGTATTTT	CASMERAQSTDTQYF
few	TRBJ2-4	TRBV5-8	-	TGTGCCACCCTCGCACCGGGGTTAGCCAAAAACATTCAGTACTTC	CATLAPGLAKNIQYF
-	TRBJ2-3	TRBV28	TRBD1	TGTGCCAGCAGTTTCATGGCCGGGACAGGGGTTTTAGCAGATACGCAGTATTTT	CASSFMAGTGVLADTQYF
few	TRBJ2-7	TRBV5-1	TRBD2	TGCGCCAGCAGCTCGCTAGGACTAGCGGATTACGAGCAGTACTTC	CASSSLGLADYEQYF
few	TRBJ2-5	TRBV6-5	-	TGTGCCAGCAGTTACTCAGGGGACCAAGAGACCCAGTACTTC	CASSYSGDQETQYF
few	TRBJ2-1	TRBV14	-	TGTGCCCGCTCGGCCCCCTCCTACAATGAGCAGTTCTTC	CARSAPSYNEQFF
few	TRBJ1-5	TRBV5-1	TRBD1	TGCGCCAGCAGCTTGGGGACAGGGGGTAAGGAGCCCCAGCATTTT	CASSLGTGGKEPQHF
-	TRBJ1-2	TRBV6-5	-	TGTGCCAGCAGTGACAGGTTGGGAGGCTACACCTTC	CASSDRLGGYTF
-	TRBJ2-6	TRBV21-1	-	TGTGCCAGCATTGGTCTGGGGACGGGGGCCAACGTCCTGACTTTC	CASIGLGTGANVLTF
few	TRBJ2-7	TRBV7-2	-	TGTGCCAGCAGCCCCTATACTGGAGGGTACGAGCAGTACTTC	CASSPYTGGYEQYF
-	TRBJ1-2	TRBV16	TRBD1	TGTGCCAGCAGCCAATCTCTGTTGGGACAGGGAGACTATGGCTACACCTTC	CASSQSLLGQGDYGYTF
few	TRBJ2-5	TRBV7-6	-	TGTGCCAGCAGCTTATTAAGTTTCATTAGGCCTCAGGAGACCCAGTACTTC	CASSLLSFIRPQETQYF
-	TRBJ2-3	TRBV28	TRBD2	TGTGCCAGCAGCCTAGCGGGAGGGATGGGAGATACGCAGTATTTT	CASSLAGGMGDTQYF
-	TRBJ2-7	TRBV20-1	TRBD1	TGCAGTGCTAGAGATGCGAGACAGGGCTCGTACGAGCAGTACTTC	CSARDARQGSYEQYF
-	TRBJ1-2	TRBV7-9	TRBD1	TGTGCCAGCAGCTCGATGGACAGGGGACGTGGCTACACCTTC	CASSSMDRGRGYTF
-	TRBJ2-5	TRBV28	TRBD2	TGTGCCAGCAGTTTAGGCCGGGGACTAGCCGGAGGAGAGACCCAGTACTTC	CASSLGRGLAGGETQYF
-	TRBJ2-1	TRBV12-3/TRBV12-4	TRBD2	TGTGCCAGCAGGTCTAGCGGGAGATCATATGAGCAGTTCTTC	CASRSSGRSYEQFF
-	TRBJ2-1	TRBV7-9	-	TGTGCCAGCAACGCATGGGACCGAGTGACGAATGAGCAGTTCTTC	CASNAWDRVTNEQFF
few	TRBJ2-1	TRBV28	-	TGTGCCAGCAGTTTCATGAGACAGGCCCCACGGGAGCAGTTCTTC	CASSFMRQAPREQFF
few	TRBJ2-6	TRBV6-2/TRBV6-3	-	TGTGCCAGCACCCACCTGCTCTCTGGGGCCAACGTCCTGACTTTC	CASTHLLSGANVLTF
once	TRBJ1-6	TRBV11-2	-	TGTGCCAGCAGTCATCTACGTGGGGATTCACCCCTCCACTTT	CASSHLRGDSPLHF
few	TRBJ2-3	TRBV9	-	TGTGCCAGCAGCGTAGACGGTCCCCCCACAGATACGCAGTATTTT	CASSVDGPPTDTQYF
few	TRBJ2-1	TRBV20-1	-	TGCAGTGCTGCCGGACGGAGCTCCTACAATGAGCAGTTCTTC	CSAAGRSSYNEQFF
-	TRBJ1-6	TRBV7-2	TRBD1	TGTGCCAGCAGCTATTACAGGGGCTCGGGGTCACCCCTCCACTTT	CASSYYRGSGSPLHF
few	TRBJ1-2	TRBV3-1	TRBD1	TGTGCCAGCAGCCAAGATAATGACAGGGCGGCTAACTATGGCTACACCTTC	CASSQDNDRAANYGYTF
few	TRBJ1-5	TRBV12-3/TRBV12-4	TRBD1	TGTGCCAGCAGTTGGGCCCGGGACAGGGGAGATTTAAAGCCCCAGCATTTT	CASSWARDRGDLKPQHF
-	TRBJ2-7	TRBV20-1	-	TGCAGTGCTAGTAGGCAGGCCGAAGTTGCCGAGCAGTACTTC	CSASRQAEVAEQYF